This T cell receptor beta chain stems from a study of shared clonotypes between healthy human individuals. Study in general: CD4 naive and CD4 memory each took three plates per donor, while CD8 naive took two and CD8 memory one.

At a deep level, the assay was run. Data came from immunoSEQ multiplex PCR; TCRdb stores just in-frame clones and leaves some out. The profile shows about 330,000 clones, approximately 79% of them singletons. Concerning this clone itself: Its antigen is not identified.

Study conclusions and caveats: Memory subsets generally showed smaller estimated richness than naive subsets did. Genetic and exposure-history diversity was limited by the few donors.

CDR1 is KGHSH and CDR2 is LQKENI in the germline V gene. V dropped 5 bases and J dropped 0 bases, with 16 bases sitting between them. The CDR3 has 17 amino acids. The V call is TRBV18, the J call TRBJ1-4, with a possible D match to TRBD1 (5 bases). This receptor was identified in a man aged 25-40 years in good health. The sequenced sample was memory CD4+ T cells sorted from blood. Sample subset: CD45RA-negative fraction. Here the CDR3 reads CASSIRQRSSTNEKLFF. CDR3 in DNA: TGTGCCAGCTCAATCCGACAGAGGAGTTCAACTAATGAAAAACTGTTTTTT.